Listed below are T cell receptor beta chains from one sample, sequenced in a study of a mutant IDH1 vaccine in newly diagnosed glioma. Here immunoSEQ multiplex PCR was the method, and the copy in TCRdb shows in-frame clones only, minus some. This sample has about 36,000 clones; about four fifths occur once, and the top ten carry roughly 12%. The antigens of these receptors remain unknown. Here the sequenced sample was PBMCs, taken from a glioma patient whose treatment included an IDH1 peptide vaccine. Every receptor here comes from a middle-aged man with glioma. Both conserved end residues are part of each CDR3. Fields, in order: D gene, V gene, clone size, J gene, CDR3 DNA, CDR3 protein. A D gene is named only where the DNA matches it firmly. Only part of the rows carry a size: once, few, many, or a class if the clone is expanded.

d_call: -; v_call: TRBV9; clone_size: -; j_call: TRBJ2-5; cdr3_nt: TGTGCCAGCAGCGTAGGAACTGATGGTATGGAGACCCAGTACTTC; cdr3_aa: CASSVGTDGMETQYF
d_call: -; v_call: TRBV6-1; clone_size: -; j_call: TRBJ2-1; cdr3_nt: TGTGCCAGCAGTGACCCGGGGTCCTACAATGAGCAGTTCTTC; cdr3_aa: CASSDPGSYNEQFF
d_call: -; v_call: TRBV7-6; clone_size: -; j_call: TRBJ2-7; cdr3_nt: TGTGCCAGCAGCCCCTTCTTGGGGGCAGGCTACGAGCAGTACTTC; cdr3_aa: CASSPFLGAGYEQYF
d_call: -; v_call: TRBV5-4; clone_size: -; j_call: TRBJ2-3; cdr3_nt: TGTGCCAGCAGCCTCTGGAACACAGATACGCAGTATTTT; cdr3_aa: CASSLWNTDTQYF
d_call: -; v_call: TRBV2; clone_size: -; j_call: TRBJ1-1; cdr3_nt: TGTGCCAGCAGTGAAAGGCGCGGGTGGACTGAAGCTTTCTTT; cdr3_aa: CASSERRGWTEAFF
d_call: TRBD2; v_call: TRBV27; clone_size: -; j_call: TRBJ2-7; cdr3_nt: TGTGCCAGCAGCCCACTTTCTAGCGGGAGGGCAGTCGAGCAGTACTTC; cdr3_aa: CASSPLSSGRAVEQYF
d_call: TRBD2; v_call: TRBV5-4; clone_size: -; j_call: TRBJ2-7; cdr3_nt: TGTGCCAGCAGCTCCTTCCTAGCGGGGGGCTCCTACGAGCAGTACTTC; cdr3_aa: CASSSFLAGGSYEQYF
d_call: TRBD1; v_call: TRBV19; clone_size: -; j_call: TRBJ1-5; cdr3_nt: TGTGCCAGTAGTATAGAGGGACAGAATAGCAATCAGCCCCAGCATTTT; cdr3_aa: CASSIEGQNSNQPQHF
d_call: -; v_call: TRBV2; clone_size: -; j_call: TRBJ2-5; cdr3_nt: TGTGCCAGCAGTCCCCTCTGGGGTGCCCAAGAGACCCAGTACTTC; cdr3_aa: CASSPLWGAQETQYF
d_call: -; v_call: TRBV5-6; clone_size: -; j_call: TRBJ2-1; cdr3_nt: TGTGCCAGCAGCTTGGGATTTAACAATGAGCAGTTCTTC; cdr3_aa: CASSLGFNNEQFF
d_call: -; v_call: TRBV28; clone_size: -; j_call: TRBJ1-3; cdr3_nt: TGTGCCAGCAGTTTAGCCGGGCGAAGTGGAAACACCATATATTTT; cdr3_aa: CASSLAGRSGNTIYF
d_call: -; v_call: TRBV19; clone_size: -; j_call: TRBJ1-5; cdr3_nt: TGTGCCAGTAGTATCAGAAAGGGCGCAGGGCAGCCCCAGCATTTT; cdr3_aa: CASSIRKGAGQPQHF
d_call: -; v_call: TRBV19; clone_size: -; j_call: TRBJ1-1; cdr3_nt: TGTGCCAGCATAGGCAGGGAGACCACTGAAGCTTTCTTT; cdr3_aa: CASIGRETTEAFF
d_call: -; v_call: TRBV28; clone_size: -; j_call: TRBJ2-7; cdr3_nt: TGTGCCAGCCGTTCGTTTCGGGACGAGCAGTACTTC; cdr3_aa: CASRSFRDEQYF
d_call: -; v_call: TRBV15; clone_size: once; j_call: TRBJ2-7; cdr3_nt: TGTGCCACCAGCAGAGACAGGGGCAGATCCTACGAGCAGTACTTC; cdr3_aa: CATSRDRGRSYEQYF
d_call: -; v_call: TRBV19; clone_size: -; j_call: TRBJ2-5; cdr3_nt: TGTGCCAGTAGTATAGATCATGGTCAGCAAGAGACCCAGTACTTC; cdr3_aa: CASSIDHGQQETQYF
d_call: -; v_call: TRBV6-5; clone_size: -; j_call: TRBJ1-4; cdr3_nt: TGTGCCAGCAGTTACTCGCAGTGGGCAACTAATGAAAAACTGTTTTTT; cdr3_aa: CASSYSQWATNEKLFF
d_call: -; v_call: TRBV6-6; clone_size: few; j_call: TRBJ1-1; cdr3_nt: TGTGCCAGCAGCCATAGGGACCCGAACACTGAAGCTTTCTTT; cdr3_aa: CASSHRDPNTEAFF
d_call: -; v_call: TRBV5-6; clone_size: -; j_call: TRBJ2-3; cdr3_nt: TGTGCCAGCAGCTTGGGGGAGCTAGATACGCAGTATTTT; cdr3_aa: CASSLGELDTQYF
d_call: -; v_call: TRBV5-5; clone_size: -; j_call: TRBJ2-3; cdr3_nt: TGTGCCAGCAGCTTGGTCTTTAGAACTAGCACAGATACGCAGTATTTT; cdr3_aa: CASSLVFRTSTDTQYF
d_call: TRBD1; v_call: TRBV7-9; clone_size: -; j_call: TRBJ2-1; cdr3_nt: TGTGCCAGCAGCTCCGGGACAGGGAACGACAATGAGCAGTTCTTC; cdr3_aa: CASSSGTGNDNEQFF
d_call: -; v_call: TRBV29-1; clone_size: -; j_call: TRBJ2-7; cdr3_nt: TGCAGCGTTTCCAATCGCGAGCAGTACTTC; cdr3_aa: CSVSNREQYF
d_call: TRBD1; v_call: TRBV19; clone_size: -; j_call: TRBJ1-2; cdr3_nt: TGTGCCAGTAGCCACGGACAGGAAGAGACCTTC; cdr3_aa: CASSHGQEETF
d_call: -; v_call: TRBV4-3; clone_size: -; j_call: TRBJ2-3; cdr3_nt: TGCGCCAGCAGCCGGGGCGGTGCCCCCACAGATACGCAGTATTTT; cdr3_aa: CASSRGGAPTDTQYF
d_call: TRBD1; v_call: TRBV15; clone_size: -; j_call: TRBJ2-5; cdr3_nt: TGTGCCACCAGCCAGGGGACAGAAAAACAGTACTTC; cdr3_aa: CATSQGTEKQYF
d_call: -; v_call: TRBV7-8; clone_size: -; j_call: TRBJ2-1; cdr3_nt: TGTGCCAGCAGCTTAGGGAGCGAAAGGGGGCAGTTCTTC; cdr3_aa: CASSLGSERGQFF
d_call: -; v_call: TRBV9; clone_size: -; j_call: TRBJ2-3; cdr3_nt: TGTGCCAGCAGCGTGACTCGCTCTAGCACAGATACGCAGTATTTT; cdr3_aa: CASSVTRSSTDTQYF
d_call: TRBD2; v_call: TRBV7-2; clone_size: -; j_call: TRBJ2-7; cdr3_nt: TGTGCCAGCAGCTTGAGGCTAGCGGGGGCGGAAGAGCAGTACTTC; cdr3_aa: CASSLRLAGAEEQYF
d_call: -; v_call: TRBV15; clone_size: -; j_call: TRBJ1-1; cdr3_nt: TGTGCCACCAGCAGAGATCCAAGGGGGGACACTGAAGCTTTCTTT; cdr3_aa: CATSRDPRGDTEAFF